Presented here are 5 T cell receptor beta chains from one specimen sequenced in a study of blood T cells in healthy people across ages. Next came a second PCR, run for about 7 to 11 cycles, which used a sample-barcoded 5' primer along with a J-beta primer mix. From the 5' RACE reads, TCRdb called clonotypes with MiXCR, one entry per CDR3 protein. The profile shows about 800,000 distinct CDR3 sequences, more than 20% of them singletons. The sample was also linked to a second study, of T cells of mothers and their children.

The source material was blood. These receptor sequences come from a boy aged 5 to 17 in good health.

V and J are TRBV7-2 and TRBJ2-5; 11 positions match TRBD2. The end of the DNA aligns better with TRBJ2-7, so the J call may be wrong. Per germline, CDR1 SGHTA and CDR2 FQGNSA. The CDR3 is made up of 15 amino acids. This CDR3 is CASSRGSGGAYEQYF. As DNA, the CDR3 is TGTGCCAGCAGTCGCGGTAGCGGGGGGGCCTACGAGCAGTACTTC.

This clonotype was detected once. The chain combines TRBV9 with TRBJ1-2; 9 bases align to TRBD1. Germline trimming cut 6 bases from V and 8 bases from J; bases unmatched to any gene: 5. Germline V CDR1 and CDR2: SGDLS, YYNGEE. This CDR3 comprises 12 residues. In DNA form, the CDR3 reads TGTGCCAGCAACGGGACAGGGATCGGCTACACCTTC. It codes for CASNGTGIGYTF.

The gene calls are TRBV7-9 and TRBJ2-1, with 7 bases lining up with TRBD2. J lost 7 bases, V lost 8 bases, and 8 bases had no gene match. Germline V gene lookup returns CDR1 SEHNR and CDR2 FQNEAQ (reference sequence). The CDR3 extends over 13 amino acids. The chain's CDR3 is CASGGRGGNEQFF. Here the CDR3 DNA reads TGTGCCAGCGGCGGGAGAGGTGGGAATGAGCAGTTCTTC.

The J gene is TRBJ1-4, the V gene TRBV6-6, with D unclear. V was cut by 6 bases and J by 8 bases, with 16 bases left in between. Per the germline V gene, CDR1 is MNHNY and CDR2 is SVGAGI (reference sequence). This CDR3 region has 14 residues. In nucleotides, the CDR3 is TGTGCCAGCAGAACGGACGCCACGAGGGAAAAACTGTTTTTT. Its translation is CASRTDATREKLFF.

This clonotype was counted a few times. V is TRBV6-5 and J is TRBJ2-1; 7 nucleotides align to TRBD1. J was trimmed by 5 bases and V by 6 bases; bases with no gene match: 7. Per germline, CDR1 MNHEY and CDR2 SVGAGI. The CDR3 spans 14 residues. CDR3 residues: CASRETGFNNEQFF. CDR3 sequence (DNA): TGTGCCAGCAGAGAGACAGGGTTTAACAATGAGCAGTTCTTC.